The entry below describes one T cell receptor beta chain. Its target is not known. It was with a sample-barcoded 5' primer and a J-beta primer mix that a second PCR of roughly 7 to 12 cycles was run. Using its own MiXCR run on the 5' RACE reads, TCRdb lists one record per CDR3 protein. The sample includes about 1,400,000 distinct CDR3 sequences, roughly 59% seen only once; the top ten take roughly 6.3%. Germline-derived CDR1 and CDR2 are MNHNY and SVGAGI (reference sequence). V was clipped by 6 bases and J by 4 bases; unmatched bases: 7. This CDR3 region has 15 residues. The data were obtained in a study of blood T cells in healthy people across ages. Study-level findings and limits: Long-lived and aged donors differed, with more naive CD4+ cells and higher diversity in the long-lived. Observed TCR beta diversity per million T cells went down as age went up. This fall followed a roughly linear course with age. Those diversity estimates obtained from one million T cells were thought to be underestimates.

The specimen was blood. The chain has TRBV6-6 and TRBJ2-7, with 12 bases lining up with TRBD1. This clonotype originated in a man aged 18-30 years in good health. The CDR3 DNA follows: TGTGCCAGCAGATCCGGGACAGGGGGCATGTACGAGCAGTACTTC. It is translated as CASRSGTGGMYEQYF.